This T cell receptor beta chain emerged from a study of T-cell memory formation after mild COVID-19. The CDR3 loop spans 13 amino acids. V dropped 6 bases and J dropped 5 bases, with 13 bases sitting between them. The V gene's germline CDR1 is MNHNS and CDR2 SASEGT. In TCRdb, the 5' RACE reads were re-called with MiXCR into one record per CDR3 protein. This sample has around 80,000 distinct CDR3 sequences, with 13% found just once. The chain uses TRBV6-1 and TRBJ1-2; D remains unclear. Sequenced material: PBMCs or a T cell subset sorted from them (not recorded which). This receptor was obtained from a man between 18 and 29 years old who had mild COVID-19 (a few samples of this study predate the infection). Cell type and time point are not known. The CDR3 nucleotides are TGTGCCAGCAGCGACTTGACTGGATATGGCTACACCTTC. Its protein is CASSDLTGYGYTF.